A single sample gave rise to the 29 T cell receptor beta chains below, sequenced in a study of blood T cell repertoires in COVID-19. Method: immunoSEQ multiplex PCR; TCRdb's copy keeps in-frame clones and lacks some. The data contain 85,000 to 110,000 clones, 80% to 90% of them singletons. Sequencing used peripheral blood. Receptors originate from a human donor in a cohort sampled during active COVID-19.

The rearrangement links TRBV27 to TRBJ1-1, with 10 positions matching TRBD1. Germline CDR1 is MNHEY and CDR2 is SMNVEV (reference sequence). Germline trimming cut 5 bases from V and 1 base from J; bases unmatched to any gene: 7. This CDR3 region has 16 residues. CDR3: CASSPGQGRGNTEAFF. The CDR3 DNA reads TGTGCCAGCAGTCCGGGACAGGGGAGAGGGAACACTGAAGCTTTCTTT.

The chain's CDR3 is CASSQGSRGGQPRGYTF. In DNA form, the CDR3 reads TGTGCCAGCAGCCAAGGCAGCCGGGGGGGGCAGCCGAGGGGCTACACCTTC. The chain is built from TRBV14 and TRBJ1-2; D perhaps matches TRBD1 (6 bases). Trimming left V 1 base short and J 8 bases short, with 23 bases between. CDR1 SGHDN and CDR2 FVKESK come from the germline V gene. CDR3 size: 17 residues.

This clone showed up just once. This chain joins TRBV18 and TRBJ1-4, with D hard to call. Trimming removed 0 bases at V and 8 bases at J, with 4 bases between. The CDR3 consists of 12 residues. CDR1 and CDR2 (germline): KGHSH, LQKENI. CDR3 coding DNA: TGTGCCAGCTCACCACCGGAGGAAAAACTGTTTTTT. It specifies CASSPPEEKLFF.

This clone was found a few times. The chain employs TRBV29-1 and TRBJ1-4; 7 nucleotides line up with TRBD1. Germline CDR1 SQVTM, CDR2 ANQGSEA. This CDR3 has 8 amino acids. V was clipped by 6 bases and J by 16 bases; unmatched bases: 2. The CDR3 loop is CSVGQSFF. CDR3 nucleotide sequence: TGCAGCGTGGGACAGTCGTTTTTT. Looking up the rest from reference TRBV29-1 and TRBJ1-4 gives the full variable domain: SAVISQKPSRDICQRGTSLTIQCQVDSQVTMMFWYRQQPGQSLTLIATANQGSEATYESGFVIDKFPISRPNLTFSTLTVSNMSPEDSSIYLCSVGQSFFGSGTQLSVL.

CDR3: CASRLSGSGNEQFF. Here the CDR3 DNA reads TGTGCCAGCAGGCTTAGCGGGAGTGGGAATGAGCAGTTCTTC. This chain links TRBV6-5 with TRBJ2-1; 9 nucleotides agree with TRBD2. V was pared by 6 bases and J by 7 bases, with 7 bases of the junction left unmatched. Germline CDR1 is MNHEY and CDR2 is SVGAGI. The CDR3 is 14 residues long.

CDR3: CASSQRGDTGELFF. The CDR3 coding sequence is TGCGCCAGCAGCCAACGGGGGGACACCGGGGAGCTGTTTTTT. V usage is TRBV4-1 and J usage is TRBJ2-2; 7 bases fit TRBD2. The CDR3 is made up of 14 amino acids. Germline CDR1 and CDR2: MGHRA and YSYEKL. J lost 3 bases, V lost 2 bases, and 0 bases had no gene match.

The rearrangement joins TRBV20-1 to TRBJ2-5; no definite D call. The CDR3 is made up of 8 amino acids. Germline assignment: CDR1 DFQATT and CDR2 SNEGSKA (reference sequence). CDR3 in amino acids: CSVETQYF. In DNA, the CDR3 is TGCAGCGTGGAGACCCAGTACTTC.

The CDR3 region is CASSFRGYEQYF. The DNA of the CDR3 is TGTGCCAGCAGTTTTAGGGGTTACGAGCAGTACTTC. This chain connects TRBV12-3 or TRBV12-4 to TRBJ2-7, with D perhaps matching TRBD1 (5 bases). CDR3 length: 12 amino acids. Trimming removed 3 bases from V and 4 bases from J, with 7 bases in between.

This clone was counted only a few times. The chain has TRBV7-3 and TRBJ1-1; perhaps TRBD1 as D (6 bases). Germline assignment: CDR1 SGHTA and CDR2 FQGTGA. Between the trimmed V and J ends, which lost 5 bases and 3 bases, there was a span of 10 bases. This CDR3 comprises 13 residues. The CDR3 spells CASSRQAHTEAFF. In DNA, the CDR3 is TGTGCCAGCAGCCGACAGGCGCACACTGAAGCTTTCTTT.

The chain has TRBV18 and TRBJ2-5, with 7 bases matching TRBD1. V shed 3 bases and J 2 bases; nucleotides not matched to a gene: 6. The CDR3 extends over 15 amino acids. Germline CDR1 is KGHSH and CDR2 is LQKENI. CDR3 sequence: CASSPRGTAQETQYF. DNA for the CDR3: TGTGCCAGCTCACCCCGAGGGACAGCACAAGAGACCCAGTACTTC.

The chain combines TRBV6-1 with TRBJ1-2, with D possibly TRBD1 on 6 matching bases. This CDR3 spans 15 amino acids. The germline V gene has CDR1 MNHNS and CDR2 SASEGT. The V end was cut by 3 bases, the J end by 2 bases, with 13 bases between. CDR3 protein: CASSEAPQGNYGYTF. Written as DNA, the CDR3 is TGTGCCAGCAGTGAGGCCCCACAGGGAAACTATGGCTACACCTTC.

The gene calls are TRBV10-3 and TRBJ2-7; 10 nucleotides line up with TRBD1. The CDR3 runs 16 residues. Germline CDR1 reads ENHRY; CDR2 reads SYGVKD. V lost 3 bases and J lost 5; bases outside the gene matches: 10. CDR3 bases: TGTGCCATCAGTGAACCTGGACAGGGGGTGACGGACGAGCAGTACTTC. Protein product: CAISEPGQGVTDEQYF.

The chain carries TRBV27 and TRBJ2-1; 10 bases match TRBD1. V was clipped by 0 bases and J by 6 bases; unmatched bases: 8. The CDR3 contains 17 residues. CDR1 MNHEY and CDR2 SMNVEV come from the germline V gene (reference sequence). The CDR3 region is CASSLSAVGTGANEQFF. CDR3 bases: TGTGCCAGCAGTTTATCGGCGGTCGGGACAGGGGCCAATGAGCAGTTCTTC.

The J gene is TRBJ1-2, the V gene TRBV21-1; whether TRBD1, the table's D call, matches the DNA was not checked. TRBV21-1 represents a pseudogene. The length of the CDR3 is 14 residues. CDR3 sequence: CASSTPGQGNGYTF. CDR3 nucleotide sequence: TGTGCCAGCAGCACCCCGGGACAGGGAAATGGCTACACCTTC.

The genes are TRBV29-1 and TRBJ2-3; weak D call: TRBD2 (7 bases). Germline V gene data show CDR1 as SQVTM and CDR2 as ANQGSEA. Trimming pared 3 bases from V and 4 bases from J, leaving 17 bases between. The CDR3 length is 15 residues. This CDR3 is CSVEGGAGEPDTQYF. For the CDR3, the DNA is TGCAGCGTTGAGGGGGGGGCAGGGGAACCAGATACGCAGTATTTT.

The chain joins TRBV20-1 to TRBJ2-7; 8 bases are a match to TRBD1. Germline CDR1 reads DFQATT; CDR2 reads SNEGSKA (reference sequence). This CDR3 is 11 amino acids long. Trimming at V came to 6 bases and at J to 6 bases, leaving 4 bases not matched to a gene. The DNA of the CDR3 is TGCAGTGCAGTCACAGGGGGCGAGCAGTACTTC. Protein product: CSAVTGGEQYF.

This clone was counted once. This sequence joins TRBV19 and TRBJ1-1; TRBD1 might be the D (5 bases). The germline V gene encodes CDR1 LNHDA and CDR2 SQIVND (reference sequence). This CDR3 is 12 amino acids long. V was shortened by 6 bases and J by 5 bases, with 10 bases between the two germline ends. The chain's CDR3 is CASSWGGTEAFF. Written as DNA, the CDR3 is TGTGCCAGTAGCTGGGGGGGGACTGAAGCTTTCTTT.

The gene calls are TRBV9 and TRBJ2-3; 8 bases map to TRBD2. Germline V CDR1 and CDR2: SGDLS, YYNGEE. J was trimmed by 2 bases and V by 1 base; bases with no gene match: 9. The CDR3 sequence is 17 residues long. The CDR3: CASSVWERETPTDTQYF. The CDR3 DNA reads TGTGCCAGCAGCGTATGGGAGCGGGAGACCCCCACAGATACGCAGTATTTT.

The CDR3 spells CASSRDAGGYTF. Here the CDR3 DNA reads TGCGCCAGCAGCCGAGATGCGGGTGGCTACACCTTC. V is TRBV5-1 and J is TRBJ1-2; no definite D call. Between the trimmed V and J ends, which lost 4 bases and 7 bases, there was a span of 11 bases. CDR1 is SGHRS, CDR2 YFSETQ, per germline. The CDR3 has 12 amino acids.

The rearrangement uses TRBV13 and TRBJ2-1; 7 nucleotides agree with TRBD1. CDR1 PRHDT and CDR2 FYEKMQ come from the germline V gene (reference sequence). V gave up 3 bases and J gave up 2 bases; unmatched junction bases: 4. The CDR3 length is 15 residues. CDR3 DNA: TGTGCCAGCAGCTTCCGGGACAGTGCCTACAATGAGCAGTTCTTC. Residues: CASSFRDSAYNEQFF.

V usage is TRBV11-2 and J usage is TRBJ2-1; TRBD2 matches 14 bases. The CDR3 contains 17 residues. V lost 4 bases to trimming and J lost 9 bases; unmatched junction nucleotides: 11. Germline V CDR1 and CDR2: SGHAT, FQNNGV. The CDR3 region has the DNA TGTGCCAGCAGCTCACAGATGGGACTAGCGGGAGACGCTGAGCAGTTCTTC. This translates into CASSSQMGLAGDAEQFF.

The rearrangement links TRBV5-1 to TRBJ2-2; D gene uncertain. There are 15 residues in the CDR3. Trimming took off 3 bases at V and 5 bases at J, with 14 bases between the two ends. The V gene's germline CDR1 is SGHRS and CDR2 YFSETQ. The CDR3 DNA is TGCGCCAGCAGCTCAATCCTAGAACGGACCGGGGAGCTGTTTTTT. Its translation is CASSSILERTGELFF.

A single count supports this clone. V usage is TRBV4-1 and J usage is TRBJ2-7; 8 bases are shared with TRBD2. Germline CDR1 MGHRA, CDR2 YSYEKL. This CDR3 is built from 15 residues. J was trimmed by 1 base and V by 11 bases; bases with no gene match: 13. The CDR3 reads CAPRRREGGSYEQYF. The CDR3 coding sequence is TGCGCCCCCCGACGACGGGAGGGGGGGTCCTACGAGCAGTACTTC.

This clone has a single count. The gene calls are TRBV5-1 and TRBJ2-7, with TRBD2 identical over 8 bases. The CDR3 totals 15 residues. V was pared by 0 bases and J by 5 bases, with 7 bases of the junction left unmatched. Germline assignment: CDR1 SGHRS and CDR2 YFSETQ. The CDR3 nucleotides read TGCGCCAGCAGCTTGGGCCGGGGGGGAATAGACGAGCAGTACTTC. Translation gives CASSLGRGGIDEQYF.

The chain is built from TRBV19 and TRBJ1-2; the D is unclear. The germline CDR1 and CDR2 sequences are LNHDA and SQIVND (reference sequence). The CDR3 length is 15 residues. The V end was cut by 3 bases, the J end by 7 bases, with 18 bases between. The DNA of the CDR3 is TGTGCCAGTAGTATTAAGAGGCATAGGTATGGTGGCTACACCTTC. Its protein is CASSIKRHRYGGYTF.

The chain couples TRBV6-5 to TRBJ2-7, with 8 bases aligning to TRBD1. The CDR3 is 14 amino acids. Unmatched junction bases numbered 5, after V lost 6 bases and J lost 1 base. Germline V CDR1 and CDR2: MNHEY, SVGAGI. This CDR3 is CASSGDRSSYEQYF. DNA of the CDR3: TGTGCCAGCAGCGGGGACAGGAGTTCCTACGAGCAGTACTTC.

This chain's CDR3 is CASSLGSLGELNTEAFF. In nucleotides, the CDR3 is TGTGCCAGCAGCTTAGGTTCTTTGGGCGAGCTGAACACTGAAGCTTTCTTT. The gene calls are TRBV13 and TRBJ1-1; no firm D call. This CDR3 comprises 17 residues. With 0 bases removed from V and 0 bases from J, the gap between germline ends came to 14 bases. Per germline, CDR1 PRHDT and CDR2 FYEKMQ (reference sequence).

The chain has TRBV7-9 and TRBJ1-6; unclear D gene. CDR1 SEHNR and CDR2 FQNEAQ come from the germline V gene (reference sequence). V gave up 5 bases and J gave up 0 bases, with 11 bases separating them. The CDR3 is 16 residues long. Written as DNA, the CDR3 is TGTGCCAGCAGCCCAAACGGCGGCTCCTATAATTCACCCCTCCACTTT. Translated: CASSPNGGSYNSPLHF. The full variable domain, with the rest looked up from reference TRBV7-9 and TRBJ1-6, is DTGVSQNPRHKITKRGQNVTFRCDPISEHNRLYWYRQTLGQGPEFLTYFQNEAQLEKSRLLSDRFSAERPKGSFSTLEIQRTEQGDSAMYLCASSPNGGSYNSPLHFGNGTRLTVT.

This chain uses TRBV6-5 with TRBJ1-4; the D gene is possibly TRBD1 (6 bases). This CDR3 contains 13 residues. V was pared by 11 bases and J by 4 bases, with 14 bases between. CDR1 is MNHEY, CDR2 SVGAGI, per germline. The CDR3 loop reads CACAGARNEKLFF. CDR3 nucleotide sequence: TGTGCCTGCGCGGGGGCACGTAATGAAAAACTGTTTTTT.